This T cell receptor beta chain comes out of a study of T cells in Graves' hyperthyroidism and ophthalmopathy. The source material, RNA transcripts, was used to amplify TCR beta CDR3 regions. When the TCR CDR3 underwent first-round RT-PCR, the HTBI primer set was used. TCRdb re-derived calls from the multiplex PCR reads in MiXCR, one entry per CDR3 protein. The table has hundreds of thousands of distinct CDR3 sequences, roughly 14% seen once; the top ten hold roughly 5.5%. As concerns this clonotype: The antigen remains unidentified.

From germline, CDR1 is DFQATT and CDR2 SNEGSKA (reference sequence). The CDR3 is 14 residues long. V lost 6 bases, J lost 1 base, and 10 bases lay in between. Study-wide results and caveats: Most thyroid clonotypes expanded above 0.001 appeared in blood too.

Sequences were obtained from blood. The J gene is TRBJ2-6, the V gene TRBV20-1; possible D gene TRBD1, 6 bases. The clonotype originates from a woman aged 30 to 39 with Graves' hyperthyroidism that later progressed to Graves' ophthalmopathy. This CDR3 is CSAADRSGANVLTF. Written as DNA, the CDR3 is TGCAGTGCGGCTGACAGGTCTGGGGCCAACGTCCTGACTTTC.